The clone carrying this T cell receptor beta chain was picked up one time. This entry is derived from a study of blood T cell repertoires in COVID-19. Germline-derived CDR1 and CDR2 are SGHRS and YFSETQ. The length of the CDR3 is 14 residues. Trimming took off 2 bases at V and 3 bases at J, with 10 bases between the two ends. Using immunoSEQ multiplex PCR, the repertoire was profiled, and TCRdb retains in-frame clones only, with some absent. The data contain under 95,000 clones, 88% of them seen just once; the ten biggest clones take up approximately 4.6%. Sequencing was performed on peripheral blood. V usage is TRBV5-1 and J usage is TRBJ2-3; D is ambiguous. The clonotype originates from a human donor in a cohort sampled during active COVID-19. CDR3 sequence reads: CASSFTPRTDTQYF. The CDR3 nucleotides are TGCGCCAGCAGCTTTACCCCTCGGACAGATACGCAGTATTTT.